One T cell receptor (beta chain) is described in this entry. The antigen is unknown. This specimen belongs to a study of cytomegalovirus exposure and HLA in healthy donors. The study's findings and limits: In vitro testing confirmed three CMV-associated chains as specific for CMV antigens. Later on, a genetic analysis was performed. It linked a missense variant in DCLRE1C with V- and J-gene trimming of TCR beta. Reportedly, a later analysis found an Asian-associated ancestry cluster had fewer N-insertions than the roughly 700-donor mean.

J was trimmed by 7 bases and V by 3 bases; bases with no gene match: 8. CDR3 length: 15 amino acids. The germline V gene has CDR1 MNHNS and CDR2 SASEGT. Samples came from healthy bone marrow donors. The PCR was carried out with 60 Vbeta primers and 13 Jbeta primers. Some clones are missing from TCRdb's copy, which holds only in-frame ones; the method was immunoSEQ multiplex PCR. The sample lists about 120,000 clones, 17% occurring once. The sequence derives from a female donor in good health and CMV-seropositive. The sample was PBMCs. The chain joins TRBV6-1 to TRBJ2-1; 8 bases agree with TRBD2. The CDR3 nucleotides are TGTGCCAGCAGTGAGTCGGGGGGGCCGTTTAATGAGCAGTTCTTC. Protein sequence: CASSESGGPFNEQFF.